The 5 T cell receptor beta chains reported below all come from one sample, sequenced in a study of blood T cell repertoires in COVID-19 (dated by TCRdb to the early 2020s). The method behind the library was the immunoSEQ multiplex PCR assay. TCRdb limited this immuneACCESS table to in-frame rearrangements with V and J called. A share of clones is missing; checked studies link under half to unresolved V genes, and the rest is unexplained. The sample table holds about 40,000 clones, of which approximately 90% were seen once. The ten largest make up more than 15% of the sample. Sample: peripheral blood. These receptors originate from a man aged 45 to 65 in a cohort sampled during active COVID-19.

CDR3 nucleotides: TGCGCCAGCAGCCAAGAGGAACAGCCATATACACCCCTCCACTTT. It specifies CASSQEEQPYTPLHF. The genes are TRBV4-3 and TRBJ1-6; D is uncertain. The CDR3 loop spans 15 amino acids. Deletions cut 0 bases from V and 11 bases from J, with 14 bases between. The germline CDR1 and CDR2 sequences are LGHNA and YSLEER.

This rearrangement joins TRBV27 to TRBJ2-2; 9 positions match TRBD2. J gave up 4 bases and V 7 bases, and 4 bases lay outside the gene matches. CDR3 length equals 14 residues. The germline gives CDR1 MNHEY, CDR2 SMNVEV (reference sequence). The CDR3 sequence is CASIRSGGTGELFF. The CDR3 DNA sequence: TGTGCCAGCATCCGTAGCGGGGGCACCGGGGAGCTGTTTTTT.

This clone was detected a few times. V gene TRBV11-2 combines with J gene TRBJ1-6; no firm D call. Per germline, CDR1 SGHAT and CDR2 FQNNGV. Between the trimmed V and J ends, which lost 3 bases and 5 bases, there was a span of 8 bases. The CDR3 is made up of 14 amino acids. Written as DNA, the CDR3 is TGTGCCAGCAGCTTGTGGGAGAATAATTCACCCCTCCACTTT. Translated: CASSLWENNSPLHF.

This clone showed up just a few times. The chain uses TRBV27 and TRBJ1-6, with TRBD1 as a possible D gene (5 bases). Trimming removed 8 bases from V and 3 bases from J, with 11 bases in between. This CDR3 contains 14 residues. Germline V lookup: CDR1 MNHEY, CDR2 SMNVEV (reference sequence). CDR3 residues: CASAFDSYNSPLHF. CDR3 DNA sequence: TGTGCCAGCGCTTTTGACAGCTATAATTCACCCCTCCACTTT.

This chain connects TRBV19 to TRBJ1-1, with 8 bases lining up with TRBD1. CDR1 and CDR2 (germline): LNHDA, SQIVND (reference sequence). The CDR3 is 13 amino acids. J gave up 1 base and V 8 bases, and 3 bases lay outside the gene matches. CDR3 loop: CASSGQGNTEAFF. The CDR3, as DNA: TGTGCCAGTTCTGGACAGGGGAACACTGAAGCTTTCTTT.